This T cell receptor beta chain was found in a study of CD8 T cells in ankylosing spondylitis. TCRdb ran MiXCR on the 5' RACE reads and lists one entry per CDR3 protein. The data contain 350,000 to 550,000 distinct CDR3 sequences, around 26% of them singletons. Whole-study results and caveats: The study identified a TCR beta motif of roughly eight highly homologous variants that appeared characteristic of ankylosing spondylitis blood.

About this clonotype: Its cognate antigen is unknown.

Germline V gene data show CDR1 as GTSNPN and CDR2 as SVGIG (reference sequence). The CDR3 length is 15 residues. V dropped 5 bases and J dropped 2; count of bases not matched to a gene: 6. This TCR was sampled from a male donor with ankylosing spondylitis. Sequencing was done on a sample of blood, either unsorted or a sorted T cell fraction (not recorded which). J is TRBJ2-1 and V is TRBV30; 10 bases fit TRBD1. CDR3 residues: CAWGTGANPYNEQFF. As DNA, the CDR3 is TGTGCCTGGGGGACAGGGGCAAATCCCTACAATGAGCAGTTCTTC. Full variable domain (missing parts from reference TRBV30 and TRBJ2-1): SQTIHQWPATLVQPVGSPLSLECTVEGTSNPNLYWYRQAAGRGLQLLFYSVGIGQISSEVPQNLSASRPQDRQFILSSKKLLLSDSGFYLCAWGTGANPYNEQFFGPGTRLTVL.